A selection of T cell receptor beta chains follows, all from one sample in a study of T cell changes during pregnancy in multiple sclerosis. Some clones are missing from TCRdb's copy, which holds only in-frame ones; the method was immunoSEQ multiplex PCR. The data contain about 38,000 clones, roughly 91% of them singletons. Source: CD8+ T cells from peripheral blood mononuclear cells, taken in the second trimester of pregnancy. These receptors originate from a female donor with multiple sclerosis, enrolled in a pregnancy study. CDR3s include the opening cysteine and the closing phenylalanine or tryptophan. The D gene is left open where the match is weak. Not all rows give a size; the values are once, few, many and, for expanded clones, a class.

TRBV20-1,-,TRBJ2-5,TRBD2,CSARVGGAAYF,TGCAGTGCTAGGGTCGGGGGGGCCGCTTACTTC
TRBV10-2,-,TRBJ1-2,-,CASSENPGTAGGYTF,TGCGCCAGCAGTGAGAATCCCGGGACGGCGGGGGGCTACACCTTC
TRBV5-1,-,TRBJ2-5,TRBD2,CASSLAKRGSGQQETQYF,TGCGCCAGCAGCTTGGCCAAAAGGGGTAGCGGGCAACAAGAGACCCAGTACTTC
TRBV29-1,-,TRBJ2-7,-,CSVERRQGLAYEQYF,TGCAGCGTTGAACGGCGGCAGGGGCTTGCCTACGAGCAGTACTTC
TRBV6-1,-,TRBJ1-2,-,CASSEKGVRGYTF,TGTGCCAGCAGTGAAAAGGGAGTAAGGGGCTACACCTTC
TRBV5-6,-,TRBJ2-7,-,CASSPPPRDTYEQYF,TGTGCCAGCAGCCCCCCGCCCCGGGATACCTACGAGCAGTACTTC
TRBV28,-,TRBJ1-6,-,CASSLGGINNSPLHF,TGTGCCAGCAGTTTAGGGGGCATCAATAATTCACCCCTCCACTTT
TRBV7-6,-,TRBJ1-5,-,CASSKLQGSNQPQHF,TGTGCCAGCAGCAAGCTCCAGGGGAGCAATCAGCCCCAGCATTTT
TRBV30,-,TRBJ2-7,TRBD2,CAWSEAGGPYNEQYF,TGTGCCTGGAGTGAAGCGGGAGGGCCGTATAACGAGCAGTACTTC
TRBV6-6,-,TRBJ1-3,TRBD1,CASSYRGGGNTIYF,TGTGCCAGCAGCTACAGGGGCGGTGGAAACACCATATATTTT
TRBV4-2,-,TRBJ2-3,TRBD2,CASSRAESGVTNTQYF,TGTGCCAGCAGCCGGGCCGAGAGCGGGGTTACAAATACGCAGTATTTT
TRBV6-5,-,TRBJ2-1,-,CASSLRGYNEQFF,TGTGCCAGCAGTCTCAGAGGGTACAATGAGCAGTTCTTC
TRBV2,-,TRBJ2-7,TRBD1,CASRGTGLSRLIEQYF,TGTGCCAGCAGGGGGACAGGACTTAGCCGTCTTATCGAGCAGTACTTC
TRBV6-1,-,TRBJ1-2,-,CASSGPRGPYGYTF,TGTGCCAGCAGTGGGCCGCGGGGCCCCTATGGCTACACCTTC
TRBV9,-,TRBJ2-1,TRBD2,CASSEASVLAGVSNEQFF,TGTGCCAGCAGCGAGGCCTCTGTCCTAGCGGGGGTTAGTAATGAGCAGTTCTTC
TRBV5-1,once,TRBJ1-1,TRBD1,CASSETQGADTEAFF,TGCGCCAGCAGCGAAACCCAGGGGGCGGACACTGAAGCTTTCTTT
TRBV27,-,TRBJ2-1,-,CASSFGRSGNEQFF,TGTGCCAGCAGTTTTGGACGGTCGGGGAATGAGCAGTTCTTC
TRBV5-1,-,TRBJ2-7,-,CASSLGAETSYEQYF,TGCGCCAGCAGCTTGGGAGCGGAAACCTCCTACGAGCAGTACTTC
TRBV5-4,-,TRBJ2-7,TRBD1,CASSLEQGAYEQYF,TGTGCCAGCAGCTTGGAACAGGGGGCCTACGAGCAGTACTTC
TRBV5-1,-,TRBJ1-1,TRBD1,CASSPGQGKTEAFF,TGCGCCAGCAGCCCGGGACAGGGGAAAACTGAAGCTTTCTTT
TRBV19,-,TRBJ2-5,TRBD1,CASSRGGLETQYF,TGTGCCAGTAGTAGAGGGGGCCTAGAGACCCAGTACTTC
TRBV4-1,few,TRBJ2-7,-,CASSQDSLETYEQYF,TGCGCCAGCAGCCAAGATAGTCTTGAAACCTACGAGCAGTACTTC
TRBV5-6,-,TRBJ2-2,-,CASSYDWTGELFF,TGTGCCAGCAGCTATGACTGGACCGGGGAGCTGTTTTTT
TRBV7-6,-,TRBJ2-7,TRBD2,CASSLGPGLASFQYF,TGTGCCAGCAGCTTAGGCCCGGGACTAGCTTCTTTTCAGTACTTC
TRBV5-1,-,TRBJ1-1,-,CASSLFPSTGGNTEAFF,TGCGCCAGCAGCTTGTTTCCCTCCACGGGGGGGAACACTGAAGCTTTCTTT
TRBV4-1,-,TRBJ2-7,-,CASSPEGPMREQYF,TGCGCCAGCAGCCCGGAGGGCCCTATGAGGGAGCAGTACTTC
TRBV7-9,-,TRBJ2-7,-,CASSPRQGTYEQYF,TGTGCCAGCAGCCCACGCCAGGGAACCTACGAGCAGTACTTC